This T cell receptor beta chain emerged from a study of T-cell reconstitution after alpha-beta-depleted transplantation in children. Regarding the study as a whole: One year after transplant, T-cell counts and diversity came mostly from newly produced T cells.

This clonotype has a count of ten or more. Its antigen is unknown. A read error may produce the germline difference seen at one junction end. Unique molecular identifiers tagged the TCRbeta library. Via MiXCR, TCRdb re-called the PCR reads, giving one row per CDR3 protein. This sample yields 200,000 to 250,000 distinct CDR3 sequences, of which around 7% are seen a single time; about 6% belongs to the top ten. CDR3 length equals 13 residues. The germline gives CDR1 MNHEY, CDR2 SMNVEV (reference sequence). The sequencing here drew on PBMCs, taken before TCRalphabeta/CD19-depleted stem cell transplant. The source is a boy aged 2 to 10 with acute lymphoblastic leukemia, due to receive a stem cell transplant. V is TRBV27 and J is TRBJ2-5; 7 bases match TRBD1. The CDR3 is CSSSSTGRETQYF. DNA of the CDR3: TGTTCCAGCAGTTCGACAGGGAGAGAGACCCAGTACTTC.